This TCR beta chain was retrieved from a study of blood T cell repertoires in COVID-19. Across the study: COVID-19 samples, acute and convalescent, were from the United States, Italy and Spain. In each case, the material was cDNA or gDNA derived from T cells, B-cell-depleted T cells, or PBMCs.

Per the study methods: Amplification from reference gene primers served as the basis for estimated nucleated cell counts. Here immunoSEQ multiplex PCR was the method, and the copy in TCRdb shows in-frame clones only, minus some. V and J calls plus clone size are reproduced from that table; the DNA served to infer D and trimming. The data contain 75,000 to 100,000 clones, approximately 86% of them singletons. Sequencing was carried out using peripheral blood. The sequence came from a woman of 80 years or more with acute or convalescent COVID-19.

CDR3 DNA: TGTGCCAGCAGCCCGCCCCCGACGGGAGGGGTAGGGACTGAAGCTTTCTTT. Protein product: CASSPPPTGGVGTEAFF. This chain connects TRBV7-9 to TRBJ1-1; maybe TRBD1 (5 bases). V was pared by 5 bases and J by 5 bases, with 24 bases between. CDR1 is SEHNR and CDR2 is FQNEAQ in the germline V gene (reference sequence). There are 17 residues in the CDR3.